Given below is one T cell receptor beta chain in context. The data are from a study of blood T cell repertoires in COVID-19. The V and J ends lost 7 bases and 1 base, in that order; junction bases with no gene match: 3. This CDR3 comprises 14 residues. CDR1 is SGHTA, CDR2 FQGNSA, per germline. TCRdb's table, derived via immunoSEQ multiplex PCR, lists solely in-frame clones and lacks some. The sample holds about 75,000 clones, 79% seen once. The sequencing input was peripheral blood. This TCR came from an elderly woman with active or convalescent COVID-19. The rearrangement joins TRBV7-2 to TRBJ2-2, with 7 nucleotides matching TRBD1. CDR3 bases: TGTGCCAGCACCCGACAGGGGAACACCGGGGAGCTGTTTTTT. The encoded protein is CASTRQGNTGELFF.